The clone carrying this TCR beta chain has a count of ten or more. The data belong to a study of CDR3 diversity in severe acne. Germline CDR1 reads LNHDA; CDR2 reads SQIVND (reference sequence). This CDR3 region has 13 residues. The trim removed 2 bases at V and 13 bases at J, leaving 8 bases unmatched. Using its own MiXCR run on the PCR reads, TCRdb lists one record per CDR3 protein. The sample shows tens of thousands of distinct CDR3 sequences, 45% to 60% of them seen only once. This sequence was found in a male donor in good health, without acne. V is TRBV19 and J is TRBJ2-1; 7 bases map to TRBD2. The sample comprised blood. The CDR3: CASSIPSGGGQFF. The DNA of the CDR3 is TGTGCCAGTAGTATACCCAGTGGCGGGGGTCAGTTCTTC.